Sequencing of this T cell receptor (beta chain) was carried out in a study of response to subunit inactivated influenza vaccine. TCRdb used MiXCR to reprocess the RT-PCR reads, holding one entry per CDR3 protein. This table has 800,000 to 1,000,000 distinct CDR3 sequences, around 20% appearing once. There are many counts of this clonotype. CDR3 size: 14 residues. Per germline, CDR1 SGHTA and CDR2 FQGNSA. With 9 bases clipped from V and 4 bases from J, the junction kept 9 bases outside the gene matches. The clonotype comes from a man between 45 and 60 years old who received an inactivated influenza vaccine. The chain links TRBV7-2 to TRBJ2-3, with 8 bases lining up with TRBD1. Specimen: PBMCs from blood, collected roughly 5 days after vaccination. DNA of the CDR3: TGTGCCAGTCAGGGGGCCTTTGGAGCAGATACGCAGTATTTT. Protein sequence: CASQGAFGADTQYF.